The clone carrying this T cell receptor (beta chain) was found once. Some clones are missing from TCRdb's copy, which holds only in-frame ones; the method was immunoSEQ multiplex PCR. Among 2 million to 2.5 million clones listed, 85% to 95% were seen once. This sample was included in a study of shared clonotypes between healthy human individuals. Trimming took off 2 bases at V and 0 bases at J, with 8 bases between the two ends. The CDR3 is 15 residues long. From germline, CDR1 is SGHAT and CDR2 FQNNGV. The sample comprised naive CD4+ T cells from PBMCs. The subset here: CD45RA+ positively selected. This chain joins TRBV11-2 and TRBJ1-3; D call uncertain. The clonotype was recovered from a man aged 18 to 30 in good health. Some clones in this sample may be carry-over from other donors' samples. For the CDR3, the DNA is TGTGCCAGCAGCTTATTACGAGCCTCTGGAAACACCATATATTTT. Protein: CASSLLRASGNTIYF.